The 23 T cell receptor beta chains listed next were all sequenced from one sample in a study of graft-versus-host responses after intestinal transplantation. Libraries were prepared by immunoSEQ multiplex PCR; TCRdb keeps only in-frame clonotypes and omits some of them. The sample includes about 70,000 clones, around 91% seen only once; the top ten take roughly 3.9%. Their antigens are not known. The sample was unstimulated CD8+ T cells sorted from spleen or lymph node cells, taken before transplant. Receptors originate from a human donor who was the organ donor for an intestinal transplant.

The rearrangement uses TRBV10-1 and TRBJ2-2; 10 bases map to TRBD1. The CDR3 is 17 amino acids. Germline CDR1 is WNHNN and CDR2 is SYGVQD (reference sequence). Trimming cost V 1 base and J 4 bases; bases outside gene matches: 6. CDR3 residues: CASSEFGTGAFTGELFF. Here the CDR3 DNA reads TGCGCCAGCAGTGAGTTTGGGACAGGGGCCTTCACCGGGGAGCTGTTTTTT.

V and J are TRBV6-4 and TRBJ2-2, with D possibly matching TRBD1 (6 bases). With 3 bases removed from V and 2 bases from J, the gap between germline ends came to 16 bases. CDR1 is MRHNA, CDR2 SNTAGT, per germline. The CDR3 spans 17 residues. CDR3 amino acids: CASSEEGGMSNTGELFF. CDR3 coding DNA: TGTGCCAGCAGTGAGGAAGGGGGTATGTCAAACACCGGGGAGCTGTTTTTT.

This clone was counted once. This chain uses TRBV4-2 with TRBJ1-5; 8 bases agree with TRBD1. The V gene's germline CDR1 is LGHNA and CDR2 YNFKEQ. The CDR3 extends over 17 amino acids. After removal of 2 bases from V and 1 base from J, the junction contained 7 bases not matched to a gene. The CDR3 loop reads CASSQHPGTGSNQPQHF. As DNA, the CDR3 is TGTGCCAGCAGCCAACATCCCGGGACAGGCAGCAATCAGCCCCAGCATTTT.

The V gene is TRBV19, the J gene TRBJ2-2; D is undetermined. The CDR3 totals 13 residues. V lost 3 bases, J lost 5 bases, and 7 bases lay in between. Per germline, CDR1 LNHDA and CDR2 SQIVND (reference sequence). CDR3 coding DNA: TGTGCCAGTAGTATCGCCGGGACCGGGGAGCTGTTTTTT. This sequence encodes CASSIAGTGELFF.

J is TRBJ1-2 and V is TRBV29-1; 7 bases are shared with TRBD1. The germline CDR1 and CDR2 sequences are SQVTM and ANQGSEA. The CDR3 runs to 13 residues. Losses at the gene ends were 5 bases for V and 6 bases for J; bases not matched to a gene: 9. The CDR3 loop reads CSVLLTGADGYTF. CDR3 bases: TGCAGCGTTCTCTTAACAGGGGCAGATGGCTACACCTTC. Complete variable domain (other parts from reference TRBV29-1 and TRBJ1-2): SAVISQKPSRDICQRGTSLTIQCQVDSQVTMMFWYRQQPGQSLTLIATANQGSEATYESGFVIDKFPISRPNLTFSTLTVSNMSPEDSSIYLCSVLLTGADGYTFGSGTRLTVV.

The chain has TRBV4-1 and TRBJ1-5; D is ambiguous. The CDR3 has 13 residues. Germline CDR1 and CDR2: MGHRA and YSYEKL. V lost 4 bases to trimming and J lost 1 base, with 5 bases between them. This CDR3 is CASSPVSNQPQHF. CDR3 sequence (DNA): TGCGCCAGCAGCCCAGTGAGCAATCAGCCCCAGCATTTT.

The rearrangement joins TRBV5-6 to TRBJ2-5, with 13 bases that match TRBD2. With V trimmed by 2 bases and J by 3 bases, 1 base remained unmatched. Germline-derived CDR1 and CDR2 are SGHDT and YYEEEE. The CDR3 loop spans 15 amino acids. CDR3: CASSFTSGGEETQYF. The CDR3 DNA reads TGTGCCAGCAGCTTTACTAGCGGGGGGGAAGAGACCCAGTACTTC.

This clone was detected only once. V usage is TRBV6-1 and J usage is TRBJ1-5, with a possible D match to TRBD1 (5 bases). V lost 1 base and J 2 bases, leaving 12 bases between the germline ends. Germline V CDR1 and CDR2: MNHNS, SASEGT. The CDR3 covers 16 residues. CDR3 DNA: TGTGCCAGCAGTGAAGAGGAGGGGCTCGGCAATCAGCCCCAGCATTTT. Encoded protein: CASSEEEGLGNQPQHF.

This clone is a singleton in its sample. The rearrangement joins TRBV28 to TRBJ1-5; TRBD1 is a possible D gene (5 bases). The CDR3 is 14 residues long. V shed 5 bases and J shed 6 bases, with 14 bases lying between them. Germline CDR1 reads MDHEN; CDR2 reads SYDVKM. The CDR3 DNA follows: TGTGCCAGCAGTCTCTCCTTGGGGGGTCAGCCCCAGCATTTT. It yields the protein CASSLSLGGQPQHF.

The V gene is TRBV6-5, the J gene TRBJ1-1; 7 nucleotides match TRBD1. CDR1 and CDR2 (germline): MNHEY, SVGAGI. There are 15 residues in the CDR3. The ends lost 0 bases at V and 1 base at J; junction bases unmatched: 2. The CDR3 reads CASSYSGTANTEAFF. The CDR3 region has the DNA TGTGCCAGCAGTTACTCTGGGACAGCGAACACTGAAGCTTTCTTT.

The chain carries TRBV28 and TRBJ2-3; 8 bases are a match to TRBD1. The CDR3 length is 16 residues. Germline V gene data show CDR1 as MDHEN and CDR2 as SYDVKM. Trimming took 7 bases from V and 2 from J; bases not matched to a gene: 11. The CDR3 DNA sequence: TGTGCCAGCATTTCGAGAGCAGGGGGCCCCACAGATACGCAGTATTTT. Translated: CASISRAGGPTDTQYF. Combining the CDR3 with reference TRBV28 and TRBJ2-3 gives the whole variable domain DVKVTQSSRYLVKRTGEKVFLECVQDMDHENMFWYRQDPGLGLRLIYFSYDVKMKEKGDIPEGYSVSREKKERFSLILESASTNQTSMYLCASISRAGGPTDTQYFGPGTRLTVL.

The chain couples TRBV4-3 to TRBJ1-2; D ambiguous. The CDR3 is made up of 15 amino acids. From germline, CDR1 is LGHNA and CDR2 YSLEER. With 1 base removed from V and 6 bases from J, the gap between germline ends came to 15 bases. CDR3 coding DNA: TGCGCCAGCAGCCAAGCGGAGTGGGTAGATCATGGCTACACCTTC. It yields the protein CASSQAEWVDHGYTF.

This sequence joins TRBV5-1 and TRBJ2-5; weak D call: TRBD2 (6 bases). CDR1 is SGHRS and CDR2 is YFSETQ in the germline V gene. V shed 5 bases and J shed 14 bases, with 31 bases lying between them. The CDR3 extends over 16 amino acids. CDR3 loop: CASSFTKAGRGTGIYF. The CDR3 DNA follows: TGCGCCAGCAGTTTCACTAAAGCGGGCCGCGGGACGGGGATCTACTTC. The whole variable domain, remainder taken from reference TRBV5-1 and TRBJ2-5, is KAGVTQTPRYLIKTRGQQVTLSCSPISGHRSVSWYQQTPGQGLQFLFEYFSETQRNKGNFPGRFSGRQFSNSRSEMNVSTLELGDSALYLCASSFTKAGRGTGIYFGPGTRLLVL.

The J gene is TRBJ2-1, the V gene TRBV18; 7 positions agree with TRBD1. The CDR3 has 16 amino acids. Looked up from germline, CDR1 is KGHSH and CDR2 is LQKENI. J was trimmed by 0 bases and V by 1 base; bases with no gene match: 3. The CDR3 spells CASSPQDRASYNEQFF. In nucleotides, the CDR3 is TGTGCCAGCTCACCACAAGACAGGGCCTCCTACAATGAGCAGTTCTTC.

DNA for the CDR3: TGTGCCAGCTCACCACAACCCCAGGGGCGCACAGATACGCAGTATTTT. It codes for CASSPQPQGRTDTQYF. The V gene is TRBV18, the J gene TRBJ2-3; a possible D gene is TRBD1 (6 bases). The CDR3 spans 16 residues. CDR1 KGHSH and CDR2 LQKENI come from the germline V gene. V lost 1 base, J lost 1 base, and 12 bases lay in between.

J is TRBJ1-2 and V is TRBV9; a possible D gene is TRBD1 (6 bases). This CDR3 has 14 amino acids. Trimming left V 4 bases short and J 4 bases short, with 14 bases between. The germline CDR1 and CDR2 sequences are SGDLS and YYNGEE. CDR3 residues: CASSPGQLGYGYTF. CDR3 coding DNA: TGTGCCAGCAGCCCCGGACAGCTCGGCTATGGCTACACCTTC. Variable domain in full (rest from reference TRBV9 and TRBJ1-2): DSGVTQTPKHLITATGQRVTLRCSPRSGDLSVYWYQQSLDQGLQFLIQYYNGEERAKGNILERFSAQQFPDLHSELNLSSLELGDSALYFCASSPGQLGYGYTFGSGTRLTVV.

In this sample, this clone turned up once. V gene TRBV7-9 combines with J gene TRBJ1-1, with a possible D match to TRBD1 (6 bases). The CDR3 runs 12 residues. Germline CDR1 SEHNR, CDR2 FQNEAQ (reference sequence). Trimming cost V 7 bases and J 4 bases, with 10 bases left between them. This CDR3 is CASTLGATEAFF. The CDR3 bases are TGTGCCAGCACCCTGGGGGCCACTGAAGCTTTCTTT.

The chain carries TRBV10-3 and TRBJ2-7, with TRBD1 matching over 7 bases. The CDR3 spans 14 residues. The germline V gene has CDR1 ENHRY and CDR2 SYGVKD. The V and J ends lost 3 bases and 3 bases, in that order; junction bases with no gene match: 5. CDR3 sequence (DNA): TGTGCCATCAGTGATCCGGGACAGAGCTACGAGCAGTACGTC. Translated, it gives CAISDPGQSYEQYV.

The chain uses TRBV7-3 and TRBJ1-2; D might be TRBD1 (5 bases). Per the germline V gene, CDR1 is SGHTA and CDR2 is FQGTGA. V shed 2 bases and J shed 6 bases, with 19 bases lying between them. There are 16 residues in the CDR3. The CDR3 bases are TGTGCCAGCAGCTTAGGTGGTGGGGGGTTTATGGATGGCTACACCTTC. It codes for CASSLGGGGFMDGYTF.

CDR3 in amino acids: CASRQKGAYEQYV. CDR3 nucleotides: TGTGCCAGCAGGCAAAAGGGGGCTTACGAGCAGTACGTC. This sequence joins TRBV6-5 and TRBJ2-7; 7 nucleotides match TRBD1. The CDR3 is 13 residues long. V lost 6 bases and J lost 4; bases outside the gene matches: 6. Germline CDR1 reads MNHEY; CDR2 reads SVGAGI.

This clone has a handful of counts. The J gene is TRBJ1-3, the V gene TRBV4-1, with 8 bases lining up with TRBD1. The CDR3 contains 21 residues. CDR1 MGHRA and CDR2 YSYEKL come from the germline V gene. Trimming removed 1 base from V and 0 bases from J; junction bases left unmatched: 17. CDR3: CASSQAPPDREYGVSGNTIYF. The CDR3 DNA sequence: TGCGCCAGCAGCCAAGCCCCCCCGGACAGGGAGTACGGCGTCTCTGGAAACACCATATATTTT.

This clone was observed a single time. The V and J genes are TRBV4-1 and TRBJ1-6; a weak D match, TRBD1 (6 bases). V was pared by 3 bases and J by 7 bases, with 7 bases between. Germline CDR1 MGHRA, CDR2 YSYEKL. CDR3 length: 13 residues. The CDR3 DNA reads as TGCGCCAGCAGCCACCAGGGGAATTCACCCCTCCACTTT. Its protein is CASSHQGNSPLHF.

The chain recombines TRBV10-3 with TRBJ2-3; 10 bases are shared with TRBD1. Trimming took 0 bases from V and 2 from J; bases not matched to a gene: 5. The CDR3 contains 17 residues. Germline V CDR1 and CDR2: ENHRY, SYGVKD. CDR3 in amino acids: CAISESSGTGVTDTQYF. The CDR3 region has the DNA TGTGCCATCAGTGAGTCCTCCGGGACAGGGGTCACAGATACGCAGTATTTT.